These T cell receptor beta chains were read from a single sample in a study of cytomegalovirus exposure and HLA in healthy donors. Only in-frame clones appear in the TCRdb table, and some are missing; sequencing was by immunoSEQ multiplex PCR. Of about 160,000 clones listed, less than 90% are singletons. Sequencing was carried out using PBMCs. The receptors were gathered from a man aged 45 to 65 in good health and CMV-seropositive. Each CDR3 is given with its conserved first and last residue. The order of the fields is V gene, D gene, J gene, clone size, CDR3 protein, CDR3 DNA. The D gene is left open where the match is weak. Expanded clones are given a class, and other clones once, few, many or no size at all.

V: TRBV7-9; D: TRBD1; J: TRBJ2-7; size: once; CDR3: CASSGTELRRQYF; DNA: TGTGCCAGCAGCGGGACAGAGTTGAGACGGCAGTACTTC
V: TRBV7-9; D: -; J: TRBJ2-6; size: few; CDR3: CSSSFGTAGRGGANVLTF; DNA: TGTTCCAGCAGCTTCGGGACGGCCGGGCGGGGAGGGGCCAACGTCCTGACTTTC
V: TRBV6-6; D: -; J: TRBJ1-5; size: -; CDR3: CASSSRETGNQPQHF; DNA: TGTGCCAGCAGTAGTCGGGAGACCGGGAATCAGCCCCAGCATTTT
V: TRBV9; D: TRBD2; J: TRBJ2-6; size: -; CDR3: CASSTGLVSGAGANVLTF; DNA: TGTGCCAGCAGCACCGGACTAGTTAGTGGGGCTGGGGCCAACGTCCTGACTTTC
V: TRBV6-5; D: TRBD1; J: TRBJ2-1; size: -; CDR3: CASSYSSGQPNEQFF; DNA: TGTGCCAGCAGTTACTCTTCGGGACAGCCCAATGAGCAGTTCTTC
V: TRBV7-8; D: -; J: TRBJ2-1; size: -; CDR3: CASSTGISYNEQFF; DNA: TGTGCCAGCAGCACAGGGATCTCCTACAATGAGCAGTTCTTC
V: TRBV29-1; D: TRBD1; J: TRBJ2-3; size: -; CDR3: CSARMTGFGTDTQYF; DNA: TGCAGCGCCCGAATGACAGGGTTCGGCACAGATACGCAGTATTTT
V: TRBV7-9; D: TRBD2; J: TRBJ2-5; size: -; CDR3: CASSPEGLAGETQYF; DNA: TGTGCCAGCAGCCCTGAGGGACTAGCGGGAGAGACCCAGTACTTC
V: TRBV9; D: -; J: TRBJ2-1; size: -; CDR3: CASSAYQAVNDEQFF; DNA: TGTGCCAGCAGCGCCTACCAAGCTGTGAACGATGAGCAGTTCTTC
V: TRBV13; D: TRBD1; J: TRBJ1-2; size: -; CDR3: CASSVTRDRGGYTF; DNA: TGTGCCAGCAGCGTGACCCGGGACAGAGGAGGCTACACCTTC
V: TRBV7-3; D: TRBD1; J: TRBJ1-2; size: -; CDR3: CASSPQGQTGGYTF; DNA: TGTGCCAGCAGCCCGCAGGGACAGACGGGGGGCTACACCTTC
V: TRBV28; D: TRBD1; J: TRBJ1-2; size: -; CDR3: CASSFVAGTGGLPNYGYTF; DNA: TGTGCCAGCAGTTTTGTGGCCGGGACAGGGGGGCTTCCTAACTATGGCTACACCTTC
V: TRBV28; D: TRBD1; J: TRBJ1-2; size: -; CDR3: CASSSQGAGGYTF; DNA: TGTGCCAGCAGCTCACAGGGGGCGGGAGGCTACACCTTC
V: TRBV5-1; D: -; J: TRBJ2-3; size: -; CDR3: CASGRDLRRPDTQYF; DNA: TGCGCCAGCGGGCGGGACCTCAGACGCCCAGATACGCAGTATTTT
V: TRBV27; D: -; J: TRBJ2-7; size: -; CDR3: CASSFGVEQYF; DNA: TGTGCCAGCAGTTTCGGAGTAGAGCAGTACTTC
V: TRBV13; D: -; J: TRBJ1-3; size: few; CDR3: CASSRRGSGNTIYF; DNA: TGTGCCAGCAGCCGTAGGGGCTCTGGAAACACCATATATTTT
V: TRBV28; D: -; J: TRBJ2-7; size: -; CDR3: CASSFGLEQYF; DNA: TGTGCCAGCAGTTTCGGACTCGAGCAGTACTTC
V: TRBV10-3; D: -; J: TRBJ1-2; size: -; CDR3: CAIGGQPYGYTF; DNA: TGTGCCATCGGTGGACAGCCCTATGGCTACACCTTC